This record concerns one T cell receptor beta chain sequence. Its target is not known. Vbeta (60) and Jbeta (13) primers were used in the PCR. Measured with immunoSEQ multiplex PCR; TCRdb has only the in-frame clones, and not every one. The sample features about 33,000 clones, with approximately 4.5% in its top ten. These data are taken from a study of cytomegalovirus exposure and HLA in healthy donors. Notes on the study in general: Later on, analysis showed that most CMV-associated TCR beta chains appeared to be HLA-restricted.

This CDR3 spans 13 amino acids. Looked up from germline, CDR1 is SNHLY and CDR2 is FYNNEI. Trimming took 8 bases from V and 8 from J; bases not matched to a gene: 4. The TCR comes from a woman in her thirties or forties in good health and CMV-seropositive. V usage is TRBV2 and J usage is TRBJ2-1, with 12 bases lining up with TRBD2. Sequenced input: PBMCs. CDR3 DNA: TGTGCCAGCCGGACTAGCGGGATCGATGAGCAGTTCTTC. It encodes CASRTSGIDEQFF.